This TCR beta chain was documented in a study of Ad26.COV2.S vaccination and SARS-CoV-2 variants. Findings and caveats of the study: Spike-specific CD8+ and CD4+ T cell responses reportedly showed substantial breadth after vaccination.

As regards this clone: Its antigen is unidentified.

The germline V and J ends were trimmed by 6 bases and 2 bases, with 14 bases remaining between them. The CDR3 has 14 residues. Germline V lookup: CDR1 MNHEY, CDR2 SVGAGI. The method was immunoSEQ multiplex PCR; TCRdb's version includes in-frame clones alone and lacks a portion of them. The sample lists hundreds of thousands of clones; roughly 90% were seen once. The treatment here: approximately 18 received Ad26.COV2.S at low or high dose, single or two shots; roughly five received placebo; per-sample allocation not given. Day 63 after the first injection of vaccine or placebo was the sampling time. This specimen was peripheral blood, taken in a trial of Ad26.COV2.S vaccine versus placebo. The chain recombines TRBV6-5 with TRBJ2-7; possibly TRBD1 for D (5 bases). This TCR came from a person aged 18-65 years who received the Ad26.COV2.S COVID-19 vaccine or a placebo. CDR3 coding DNA: TGTGCCAGCAGCCAGTACAGGAGTGCCTACGAGCAGTACTTC. Its protein is CASSQYRSAYEQYF.